The text below deals with one TCR beta chain. Its antigen remains unidentified. These data originate in a study of vaccination and CD4 T cells after COVID-19. With the Oncomine TCR Beta short-read assay, DNA from cultured CD4+ T cells was sequenced. TCRdb re-analysed the PCR reads in MiXCR, keeping a single row per CDR3 protein. The data show about 14,000 distinct CDR3 sequences, just under 65% seen once. Germline CDR1 reads MNHEY; CDR2 reads SMNVEV (reference sequence). The V segment lost 6 bases and the J segment 3 bases; nucleotides outside the gene matches: 13. This CDR3 has 17 residues. The treatment: approximately 9-day PBMC culture with coronavirus spike peptide pools or control peptides (ViraFEST assay).

Input material: CD4+ T cells from blood, cultured in vitro. This chain joins TRBV27 and TRBJ2-2, with 7 bases fitting TRBD2. The source of this sequence is a human donor who had recovered from COVID-19. The CDR3 loop reads CASSPGRGSGDTGELFF. In DNA form, the CDR3 reads TGTGCCAGCAGCCCCGGTCGGGGGAGCGGGGACACCGGGGAGCTGTTTTTT.